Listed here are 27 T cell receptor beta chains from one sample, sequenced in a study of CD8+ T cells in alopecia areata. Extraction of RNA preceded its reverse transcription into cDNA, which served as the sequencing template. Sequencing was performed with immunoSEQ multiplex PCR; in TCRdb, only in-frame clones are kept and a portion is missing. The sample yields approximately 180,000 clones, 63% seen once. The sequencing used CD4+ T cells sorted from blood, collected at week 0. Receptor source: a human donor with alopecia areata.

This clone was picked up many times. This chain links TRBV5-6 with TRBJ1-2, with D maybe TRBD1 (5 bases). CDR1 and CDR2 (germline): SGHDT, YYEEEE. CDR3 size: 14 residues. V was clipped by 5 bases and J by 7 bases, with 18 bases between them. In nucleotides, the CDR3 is TGTGCCAGCAGAGCTAGCGGGGCCGGGCGTGGCTACACCTTC. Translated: CASRASGAGRGYTF. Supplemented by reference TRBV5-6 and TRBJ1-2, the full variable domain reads DAGVTQSPTHLIKTRGQQVTLRCSPKSGHDTVSWYQQALGQGPQFIFQYYEEEERQRGNFPDRFSGHQFPNYSSELNVNALLLGDSALYLCASRASGAGRGYTFGSGTRLTVV.

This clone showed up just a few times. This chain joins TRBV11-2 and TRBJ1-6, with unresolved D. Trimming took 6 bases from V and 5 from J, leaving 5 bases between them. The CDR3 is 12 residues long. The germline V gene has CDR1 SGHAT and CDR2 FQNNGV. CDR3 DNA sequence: TGTGCCAGCAGTAGGAATAATTCACCCCTCCACTTT. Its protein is CASSRNNSPLHF.

The CDR3 DNA follows: TGTGCCAGCAGTGGCGCCGGGCAGGCGGAAGCTTTCTTT. Protein: CASSGAGQAEAFF. This chain links TRBV2 with TRBJ1-1, with D unresolved. The germline gives CDR1 SNHLY, CDR2 FYNNEI. CDR3 size: 13 residues. The V and J ends lost 4 bases and 8 bases respectively, with 14 bases between them.

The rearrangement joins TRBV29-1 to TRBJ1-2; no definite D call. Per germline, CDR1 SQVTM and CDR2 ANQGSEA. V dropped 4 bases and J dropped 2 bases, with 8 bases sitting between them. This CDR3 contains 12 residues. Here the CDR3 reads CSVGTNNYGYTF. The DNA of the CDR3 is TGCAGCGTTGGAACAAACAACTATGGCTACACCTTC.

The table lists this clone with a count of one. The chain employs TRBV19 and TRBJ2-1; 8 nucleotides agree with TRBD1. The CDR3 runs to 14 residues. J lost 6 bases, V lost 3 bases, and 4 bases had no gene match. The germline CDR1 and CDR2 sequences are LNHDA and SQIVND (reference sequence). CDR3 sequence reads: CASSIQGATNEQFF. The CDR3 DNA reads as TGTGCCAGTAGTATTCAGGGGGCGACCAATGAGCAGTTCTTC.

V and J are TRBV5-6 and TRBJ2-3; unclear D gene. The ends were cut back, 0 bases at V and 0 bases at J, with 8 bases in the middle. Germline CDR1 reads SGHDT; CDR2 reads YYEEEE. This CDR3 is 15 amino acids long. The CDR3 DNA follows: TGTGCCAGCAGCTTGGATGCCGCGAGCACAGATACGCAGTATTTT. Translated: CASSLDAASTDTQYF.

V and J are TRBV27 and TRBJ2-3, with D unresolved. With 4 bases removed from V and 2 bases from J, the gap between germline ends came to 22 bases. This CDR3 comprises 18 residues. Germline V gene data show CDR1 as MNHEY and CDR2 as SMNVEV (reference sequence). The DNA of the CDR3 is TGTGCCAGCAGTTCCCCCTACGGCAGGAAGAAGTCCACAGATACGCAGTATTTT. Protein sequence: CASSSPYGRKKSTDTQYF.

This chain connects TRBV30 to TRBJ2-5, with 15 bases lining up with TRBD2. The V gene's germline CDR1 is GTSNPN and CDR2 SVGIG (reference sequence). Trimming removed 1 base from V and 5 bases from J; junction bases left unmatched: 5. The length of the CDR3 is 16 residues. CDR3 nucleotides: TGTGCCTGGAGTGCCGGACTAGCGGGGGGGAAGGAGACCCAGTACTTC. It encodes CAWSAGLAGGKETQYF.

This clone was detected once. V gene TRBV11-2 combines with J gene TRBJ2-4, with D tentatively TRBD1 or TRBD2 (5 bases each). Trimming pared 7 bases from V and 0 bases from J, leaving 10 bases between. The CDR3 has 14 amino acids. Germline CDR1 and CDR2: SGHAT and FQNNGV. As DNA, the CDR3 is TGTGCCAGCAAGGTTGGGGGAGCCAAAAACATTCAGTACTTC. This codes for CASKVGGAKNIQYF.

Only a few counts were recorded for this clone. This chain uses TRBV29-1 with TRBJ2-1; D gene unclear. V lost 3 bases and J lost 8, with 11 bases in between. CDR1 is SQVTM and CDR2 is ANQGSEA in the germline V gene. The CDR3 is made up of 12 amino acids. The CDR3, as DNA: TGCAGCGTTGAGTGGCAGCTCTATGAGCAGTTCTTC. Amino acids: CSVEWQLYEQFF.

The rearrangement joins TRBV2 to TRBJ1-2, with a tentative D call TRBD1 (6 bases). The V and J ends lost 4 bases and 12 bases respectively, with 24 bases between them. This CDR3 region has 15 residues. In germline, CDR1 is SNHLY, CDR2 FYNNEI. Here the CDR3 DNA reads TGTGCCAGCAGTGCCAAAGGCGGGGGCCTTGGGGTCGACACCTTC. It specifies CASSAKGGGLGVDTF.

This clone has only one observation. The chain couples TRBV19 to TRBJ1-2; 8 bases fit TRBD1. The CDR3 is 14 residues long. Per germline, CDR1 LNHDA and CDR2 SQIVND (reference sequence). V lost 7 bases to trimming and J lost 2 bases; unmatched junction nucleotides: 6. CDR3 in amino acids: CASKLQGDNYGYTF. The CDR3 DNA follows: TGTGCCAGTAAACTACAGGGGGACAACTATGGCTACACCTTC.

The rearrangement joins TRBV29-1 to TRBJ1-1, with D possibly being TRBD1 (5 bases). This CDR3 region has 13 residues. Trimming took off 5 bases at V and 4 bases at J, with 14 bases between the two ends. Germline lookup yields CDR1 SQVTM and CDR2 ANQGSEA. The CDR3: CSVTGTAFTEAFF. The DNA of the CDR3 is TGCAGCGTTACCGGGACGGCCTTCACTGAAGCTTTCTTT.

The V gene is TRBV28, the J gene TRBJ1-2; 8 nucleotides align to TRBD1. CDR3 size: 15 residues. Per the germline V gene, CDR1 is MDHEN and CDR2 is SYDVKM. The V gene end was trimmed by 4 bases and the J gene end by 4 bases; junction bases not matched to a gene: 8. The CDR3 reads CASSSPKQGGYGYTF. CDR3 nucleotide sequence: TGTGCCAGCAGTTCCCCCAAACAGGGGGGCTATGGCTACACCTTC.

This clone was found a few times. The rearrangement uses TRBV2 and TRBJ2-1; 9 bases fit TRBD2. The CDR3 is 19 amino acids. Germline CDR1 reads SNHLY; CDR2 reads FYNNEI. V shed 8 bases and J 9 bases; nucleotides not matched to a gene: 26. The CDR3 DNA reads TGTGCCAGCCCCCGGCTGGGGACTAGCAACGCCGGCTTCAATGGTGAGCAGTTCTTC. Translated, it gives CASPRLGTSNAGFNGEQFF.

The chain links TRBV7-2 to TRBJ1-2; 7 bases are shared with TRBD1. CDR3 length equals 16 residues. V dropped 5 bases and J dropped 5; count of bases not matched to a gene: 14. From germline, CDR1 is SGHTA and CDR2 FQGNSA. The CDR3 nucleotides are TGTGCCAGCAGCGAACCGGGACAGCTTATTGTTTATGGCTACACCTTC. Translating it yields CASSEPGQLIVYGYTF. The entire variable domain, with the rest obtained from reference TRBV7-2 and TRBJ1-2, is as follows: GAGVSQSPSNKVTEKGKDVELRCDPISGHTALYWYRQSLGQGLEFLIYFQGNSAPDKSGLPSDRFSAERTGGSVSTLTIQRTQQEDSAVYLCASSEPGQLIVYGYTFGSGTRLTVV.

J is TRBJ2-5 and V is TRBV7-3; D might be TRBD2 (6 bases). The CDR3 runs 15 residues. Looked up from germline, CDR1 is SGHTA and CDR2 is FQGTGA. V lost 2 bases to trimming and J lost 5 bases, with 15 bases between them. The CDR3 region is CASSLGNGGRETQYF. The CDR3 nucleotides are TGTGCCAGCAGCTTAGGGAACGGGGGACGGGAGACCCAGTACTTC.

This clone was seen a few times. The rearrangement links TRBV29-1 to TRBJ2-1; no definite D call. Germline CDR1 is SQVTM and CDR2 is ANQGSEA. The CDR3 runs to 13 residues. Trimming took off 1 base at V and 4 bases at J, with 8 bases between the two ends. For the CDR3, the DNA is TGCAGCGTTGAAGTCAGTGTTTACAATGAGCAGTTCTTC. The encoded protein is CSVEVSVYNEQFF.

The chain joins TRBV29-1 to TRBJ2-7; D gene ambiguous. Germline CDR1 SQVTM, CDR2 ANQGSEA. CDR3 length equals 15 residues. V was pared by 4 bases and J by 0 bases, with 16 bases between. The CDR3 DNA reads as TGCAGCGTTGGCGACCCAGATAGGCCCTCCTACGAGCAGTACTTC. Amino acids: CSVGDPDRPSYEQYF.

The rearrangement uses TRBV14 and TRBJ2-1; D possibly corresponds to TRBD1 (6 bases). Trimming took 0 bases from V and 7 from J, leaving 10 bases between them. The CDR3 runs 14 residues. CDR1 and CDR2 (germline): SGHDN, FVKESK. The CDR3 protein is CASSQDQGPNEQFF. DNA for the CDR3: TGTGCCAGCAGCCAAGATCAGGGGCCTAATGAGCAGTTCTTC. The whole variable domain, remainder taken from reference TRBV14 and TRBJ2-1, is EAGVTQFPSHSVIEKGQTVTLRCDPISGHDNLYWYRRVMGKEIKFLLHFVKESKQDESGMPNNRFLAERTGGTYSTLKVQPAELEDSGVYFCASSQDQGPNEQFFGPGTRLTVL.

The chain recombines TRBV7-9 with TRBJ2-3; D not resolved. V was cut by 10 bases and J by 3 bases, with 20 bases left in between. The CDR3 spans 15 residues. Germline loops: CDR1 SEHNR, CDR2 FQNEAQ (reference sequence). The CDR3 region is CATIPSRPGTDTQYF. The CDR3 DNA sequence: TGTGCCACCATCCCGAGTAGGCCTGGGACAGATACGCAGTATTTT.

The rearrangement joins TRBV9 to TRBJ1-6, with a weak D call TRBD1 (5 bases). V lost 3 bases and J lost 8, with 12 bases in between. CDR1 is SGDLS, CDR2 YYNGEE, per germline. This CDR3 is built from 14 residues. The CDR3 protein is CASSARVLDSPLHF. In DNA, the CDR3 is TGTGCCAGCAGCGCCAGGGTACTGGATTCACCCCTCCACTTT.

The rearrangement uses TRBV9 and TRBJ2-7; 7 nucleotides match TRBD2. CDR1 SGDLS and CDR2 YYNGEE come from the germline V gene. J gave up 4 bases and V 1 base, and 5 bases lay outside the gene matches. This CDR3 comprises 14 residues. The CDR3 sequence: CASSVSGEPYEQYF. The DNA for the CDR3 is TGTGCCAGCAGCGTAAGCGGGGAACCTTACGAGCAGTACTTC.

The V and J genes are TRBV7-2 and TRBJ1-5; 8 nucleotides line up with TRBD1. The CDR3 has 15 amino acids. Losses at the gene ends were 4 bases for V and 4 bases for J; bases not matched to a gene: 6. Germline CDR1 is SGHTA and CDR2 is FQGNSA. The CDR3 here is CASSSRTGNNQPQHF. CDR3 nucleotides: TGTGCCAGCAGCTCCCGGACAGGGAATAATCAGCCCCAGCATTTT.

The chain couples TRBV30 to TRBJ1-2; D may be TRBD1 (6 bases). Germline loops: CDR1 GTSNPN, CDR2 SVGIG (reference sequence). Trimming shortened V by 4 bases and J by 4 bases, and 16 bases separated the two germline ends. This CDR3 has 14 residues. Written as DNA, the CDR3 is TGTGCCTGGACTTCACAGGGTGCTGGCTATGGCTACACCTTC. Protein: CAWTSQGAGYGYTF.

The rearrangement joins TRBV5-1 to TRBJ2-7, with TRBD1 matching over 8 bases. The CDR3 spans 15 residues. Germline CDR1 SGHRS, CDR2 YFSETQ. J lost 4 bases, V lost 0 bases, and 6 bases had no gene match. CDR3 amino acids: CASSLDQGARYEQYF. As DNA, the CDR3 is TGCGCCAGCAGCTTGGACCAGGGGGCGAGATACGAGCAGTACTTC.

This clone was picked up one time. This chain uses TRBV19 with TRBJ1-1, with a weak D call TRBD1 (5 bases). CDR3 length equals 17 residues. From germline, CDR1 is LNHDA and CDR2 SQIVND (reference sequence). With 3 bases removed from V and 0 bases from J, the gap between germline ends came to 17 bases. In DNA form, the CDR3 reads TGTGCCAGTAGTATGGACCAGGGTAATCGTATGAACACTGAAGCTTTCTTT. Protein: CASSMDQGNRMNTEAFF.